The TCR beta chain described here comes from a study of blood T cell repertoires in COVID-19. The repertoire was sequenced with immunoSEQ multiplex PCR; TCRdb's copy has only in-frame clones and lacks some. The sample carries about 480,000 clones, approximately 90% recorded once. In terms of age and location, participants ranged from about 18 to 89 years and lived in approximately 24 US areas. Cohorts were assigned according to the clinical history that participants reported. Cohort 3 recovered donors had two negative PCRs, clearance, or symptom resolution. The clonotype was recovered from a woman in her thirties or forties who had recovered from COVID-19. Sequencing used PBMCs or T cells enriched from blood (not recorded which).

In nucleotides, the CDR3 is TGTGCCAGCAGTTTAGCGTCGAGCTCCTACAATGAGCAGTTCTTC. Translation: CASSLASSSYNEQFF. The V call is TRBV6-2 or TRBV6-3, the J call TRBJ2-1; D perhaps matches TRBD2 (5 bases). The germline V gene has CDR1 MNHEY and CDR2 SVGEGT. CDR3 length: 15 residues. Between the trimmed V and J ends, which lost 4 bases and 0 bases, there was a span of 10 bases.